This T cell receptor (beta chain) stems from a study of blood T cell repertoires in COVID-19. This clone was observed a single time. The trim removed 4 bases at V and 0 bases at J, leaving 7 bases unmatched. CDR1 is SGHTA and CDR2 is FQGNSA in the germline V gene. The CDR3 has 16 amino acids. The data were produced by immunoSEQ multiplex PCR, yet TCRdb's version contains in-frame clones alone and is incomplete. This sample has hundreds of thousands of clones; about 80% occur once, and the top ten carry approximately 1.9%. The chain has TRBV7-2 and TRBJ1-1; 8 nucleotides align to TRBD1. The TCR was taken from a woman of 80 years or more with acute or convalescent COVID-19. The sample was peripheral blood. The CDR3 DNA reads TGTGCCAGCAGCTCGAACAGGGGGGGCATGAACACTGAAGCTTTCTTT. This codes for CASSSNRGGMNTEAFF.